A single sample gave rise to the 24 T cell receptor beta chains below, sequenced in a study of blood T cell repertoires in COVID-19. Assay: immunoSEQ multiplex PCR; the TCRdb copy retains only in-frame clones and omits some. The table includes around 300,000 clones, around four fifths detected once. The sequenced sample consisted of peripheral blood. The receptors derive from a man aged 25-40 years with active or convalescent COVID-19.

The genes are TRBV28 and TRBJ2-7; D is ambiguous. The CDR3 totals 13 residues. V shed 3 bases and J shed 1 base, with 7 bases lying between them. The germline gives CDR1 MDHEN, CDR2 SYDVKM. The CDR3 sequence: CASSLGESYEQYF. As DNA, the CDR3 is TGTGCCAGCAGTTTGGGCGAGTCCTACGAGCAGTACTTC.

This chain joins TRBV6-6 and TRBJ1-5; no clear D gene. This CDR3 has 13 residues. The germline V gene has CDR1 MNHNY and CDR2 SVGAGI (reference sequence). The V gene lost 6 bases and the J gene lost 5 bases, with 11 bases spanning the gap. The chain's CDR3 is CASSLVEDQPQHF. CDR3 sequence (DNA): TGTGCCAGCAGCCTCGTTGAGGATCAGCCCCAGCATTTT.

The chain is built from TRBV5-6 and TRBJ2-5; D is possibly TRBD2 (6 bases). The germline V gene has CDR1 SGHDT and CDR2 YYEEEE. With 2 bases removed from V and 6 bases from J, the gap between germline ends came to 17 bases. The CDR3 contains 15 residues. CDR3 bases: TGTGCCAGCAGCTTCGGGACGGGACTGCTGAAGACCCAGTACTTC. Translated: CASSFGTGLLKTQYF.

The CDR3 nucleotides read TGTGCCAGTAGTCTCAACAGGGGGTCCGGGGAGCTGTTTTTT. It is translated as CASSLNRGSGELFF. The rearrangement uses TRBV19 and TRBJ2-2, with 8 bases fitting TRBD1. With 5 bases clipped from V and 6 bases from J, the junction kept 5 bases outside the gene matches. The CDR3 sequence is 14 residues long. The V gene's germline CDR1 is LNHDA and CDR2 SQIVND (reference sequence). Variable domain in full (rest from reference TRBV19 and TRBJ2-2): DGGITQSPKYLFRKEGQNVTLSCEQNLNHDAMYWYRQDPGQGLRLIYYSQIVNDFQKGDIAEGYSVSREKKESFPLTVTSAQKNPTAFYLCASSLNRGSGELFFGEGSRLTVL.

The J gene is TRBJ1-3, the V gene TRBV5-1; TRBD1 aligns across 8 bases. The CDR3 has 15 amino acids. The junction had 6 bases not matched to a gene; V was cut back by 2 bases and J by 5 bases. The V gene's germline CDR1 is SGHRS and CDR2 YFSETQ. The CDR3 protein is CASSFSDRERNTIYF. DNA of the CDR3: TGCGCCAGCAGCTTTTCGGACAGGGAGCGAAACACCATATATTTT.

The V call is TRBV5-1, the J call TRBJ1-1; tentatively, D is TRBD1 (5 bases). V was pared by 5 bases and J by 2 bases, with 10 bases between. This CDR3 is built from 13 residues. CDR1 and CDR2 from the germline V gene are SGHRS and YFSETQ. CDR3 nucleotide sequence: TGCGCCAGCAGTAAGACAGTTAACACTGAAGCTTTCTTT. It specifies CASSKTVNTEAFF.

The rearrangement uses TRBV6-1 and TRBJ1-5; 7 bases are shared with TRBD1. V lost 3 bases and J lost 9; bases outside the gene matches: 5. The CDR3 is 13 amino acids. From germline, CDR1 is MNHNS and CDR2 SASEGT. This CDR3 is CASSEKTGRPQHF. In DNA, the CDR3 is TGTGCCAGCAGTGAGAAGACAGGGCGGCCCCAGCATTTT.

Concerning this clone itself: Different DNA sequences within this sample yield the same CDR3. The chain carries TRBV19 and TRBJ1-5; D is ambiguous. The V end lost 3 bases, the J end lost 7 bases, and 7 bases lay between the germline ends. The CDR3 is 12 residues long. Germline CDR1 and CDR2: LNHDA and SQIVND (reference sequence). CDR3 protein: CASSIGGQPQHF. The CDR3 nucleotides are TGTGCCAGTAGTATCGGAGGCCAGCCCCAGCATTTT. Filled out from reference TRBV19 and TRBJ1-5, the complete variable domain reads DGGITQSPKYLFRKEGQNVTLSCEQNLNHDAMYWYRQDPGQGLRLIYYSQIVNDFQKGDIAEGYSVSREKKESFPLTVTSAQKNPTAFYLCASSIGGQPQHFGDGTRLSIL.

This clone was seen once. The J gene is TRBJ2-7, the V gene TRBV6-6; 9 bases map to TRBD2. Germline CDR1 and CDR2: MNHNY and SVGAGI (reference sequence). J was trimmed by 5 bases and V by 6 bases; bases with no gene match: 8. This CDR3 is built from 14 residues. The chain's CDR3 is CASSRGGAPHEQYF. DNA of the CDR3: TGTGCCAGCAGCCGCGGGGGGGCCCCCCACGAGCAGTACTTC.

The chain has TRBV3-1 (or the pseudogene TRBV3-2) and TRBJ2-2; TRBD2 matches at 10 bases. Trimming removed 3 bases from V and 4 bases from J; junction bases left unmatched: 8. The germline V gene encodes CDR1 LGHDT and CDR2 YNNKEL (reference sequence). This CDR3 region has 17 residues. The CDR3 sequence: CASSQEGQREGTGELFF. The CDR3 DNA follows: TGTGCCAGCAGCCAGGAGGGGCAGCGGGAGGGCACCGGGGAGCTGTTTTTT.

This clone was seen just once. Different DNA sequences within this sample yield the same CDR3. The rearrangement joins TRBV15 to TRBJ2-7; TRBD1 might be the D (6 bases). V lost 3 bases and J 7 bases, leaving 10 bases between the germline ends. The CDR3 spans 12 residues. Germline values: CDR1 LNHNV, CDR2 YYDKDF (reference sequence). The CDR3 DNA sequence: TGTGCCACCAGCAGCACAGGGCGGGAGCAGTACTTC. Protein product: CATSSTGREQYF.

This rearrangement joins TRBV5-6 to TRBJ1-3, with no clear D. The CDR3 length is 12 residues. The V end lost 5 bases, the J end lost 0 bases, and 3 bases lay between the germline ends. Germline V CDR1 and CDR2: SGHDT, YYEEEE. The DNA of the CDR3 is TGTGCCAGCAGTCTCTCTGGAAACACCATATATTTT. It translates to CASSLSGNTIYF.

The chain uses TRBV7-8 and TRBJ1-2, with 10 bases lining up with TRBD1. The trim removed 7 bases at V and 8 bases at J, leaving 10 bases unmatched. This CDR3 contains 14 residues. Germline CDR1 and CDR2: SGHVS and FQNEAQ. CDR3 in amino acids: CASTGTGARDGYTF. DNA for the CDR3: TGTGCCAGCACCGGGACAGGGGCGAGGGACGGCTACACCTTC.

In its sample, this clone was seen a few times. This chain joins TRBV30 and TRBJ1-6; perhaps TRBD1 as D (5 bases). Trimming took 5 bases from V and 7 from J, leaving 15 bases between them. The CDR3 runs to 14 residues. Per the germline V gene, CDR1 is GTSNPN and CDR2 is SVGIG (reference sequence). The CDR3 DNA follows: TGTGCCTGGGCTGCCGGGACTTACAATTCACCCCTCCACTTT. Protein product: CAWAAGTYNSPLHF.

The chain links TRBV25-1 to TRBJ1-2; no definite D call. V lost 8 bases to trimming and J lost 3 bases, with 13 bases between them. The CDR3 has 13 residues. Germline CDR1 and CDR2: MGHDK and SYGVNS. CDR3 nucleotide sequence: TGTGCCAGCTCCTCCCCCGGGGACTATGGCTACACCTTC. Translation gives CASSSPGDYGYTF.

V and J are TRBV9 and TRBJ1-2, with D perhaps TRBD1 (5 bases). CDR1 is SGDLS, CDR2 YYNGEE, per germline. The CDR3 is 14 residues long. Trimming stripped 4 bases from V and 3 bases from J, with 13 bases between. DNA of the CDR3: TGTGCCAGCAGCCTCCAGGGCTCGGACTATGGCTACACCTTC. Translation: CASSLQGSDYGYTF.

This chain connects TRBV7-6 to TRBJ2-5; possibly TRBD2 for D (6 bases). The V end was cut by 5 bases, the J end by 4 bases, with 20 bases between. Germline V gives CDR1 SGHVS, CDR2 FNYEAQ. This CDR3 spans 16 amino acids. The CDR3 sequence: CASSTPAWRGGETQYF. The CDR3 DNA reads TGTGCCAGCAGCACCCCTGCCTGGAGGGGAGGAGAGACCCAGTACTTC.

V and J are TRBV24-1 and TRBJ2-1; D might be TRBD1 (6 bases). This CDR3 comprises 16 residues. Trimming removed 4 bases from V and 3 bases from J, with 15 bases in between. The germline gives CDR1 KGHDR, CDR2 SFDVKD. The CDR3 loop reads CATSDMAGAIYNEQFF. Written as DNA, the CDR3 is TGTGCCACCAGTGACATGGCAGGGGCGATCTACAATGAGCAGTTCTTC.

The chain joins TRBV6-1 to TRBJ1-6; D is unresolved. The CDR3 consists of 17 residues. Germline V CDR1 and CDR2: MNHNS, SASEGT. Trimming removed 2 bases from V and 0 bases from J, with 11 bases in between. Here the CDR3 reads CASSEMPPSSYNSPLHF. The CDR3 coding sequence is TGTGCCAGCAGTGAAATGCCTCCCAGCTCCTATAATTCACCCCTCCACTTT.

The chain uses TRBV7-3 and TRBJ2-2; 7 positions match TRBD1. Germline V gene data show CDR1 as SGHTA and CDR2 as FQGTGA. The V gene end was trimmed by 4 bases and the J gene end by 4 bases; junction bases not matched to a gene: 3. The CDR3 runs to 14 residues. The CDR3 sequence is CASSSGQITGELFF. CDR3 nucleotides: TGTGCCAGCAGCTCGGGACAGATCACCGGGGAGCTGTTTTTT.

The rearrangement joins TRBV4-1 to TRBJ2-1; the D is unclear. This CDR3 spans 15 amino acids. Germline CDR1 and CDR2: MGHRA and YSYEKL. Trimming cost V 0 bases and J 4 bases, with 10 bases left between them. CDR3 DNA sequence: TGCGCCAGCAGCCAAGAGCTAAATCTATACAATGAGCAGTTCTTC. It is translated as CASSQELNLYNEQFF.

The chain carries TRBV6-5 and TRBJ2-1; D possibly corresponds to TRBD1 (7 bases). Germline loops: CDR1 MNHEY, CDR2 SVGAGI. This CDR3 has 12 residues. V shed 6 bases and J shed 9 bases, with 12 bases lying between them. CDR3 DNA sequence: TGTGCCAGCAGACATCAGGGGGGTGAGCAGTTCTTC. This gives the protein CASRHQGGEQFF.

The V gene is TRBV11-1, the J gene TRBJ1-1; weak D call: TRBD1 (5 bases). Between the trimmed V and J ends, which lost 1 base and 4 bases, there was a span of 10 bases. Germline loops: CDR1 SGHAT, CDR2 FQDESV (reference sequence). The length of the CDR3 is 14 residues. CDR3 residues: CASSLDPGGTEAFF. The CDR3 nucleotides are TGTGCCAGCAGCTTAGATCCGGGGGGCACTGAAGCTTTCTTT.

This chain uses TRBV10-1 with TRBJ2-2; D is unclear. Deletions cut 6 bases from V and 5 bases from J, with 13 bases between. This CDR3 comprises 14 residues. From germline, CDR1 is WNHNN and CDR2 SYGVQD (reference sequence). The CDR3 here is CASSLFTCTGELFF. In nucleotides, the CDR3 is TGCGCCAGCAGCCTATTCACGTGTACCGGGGAGCTGTTTTTT.